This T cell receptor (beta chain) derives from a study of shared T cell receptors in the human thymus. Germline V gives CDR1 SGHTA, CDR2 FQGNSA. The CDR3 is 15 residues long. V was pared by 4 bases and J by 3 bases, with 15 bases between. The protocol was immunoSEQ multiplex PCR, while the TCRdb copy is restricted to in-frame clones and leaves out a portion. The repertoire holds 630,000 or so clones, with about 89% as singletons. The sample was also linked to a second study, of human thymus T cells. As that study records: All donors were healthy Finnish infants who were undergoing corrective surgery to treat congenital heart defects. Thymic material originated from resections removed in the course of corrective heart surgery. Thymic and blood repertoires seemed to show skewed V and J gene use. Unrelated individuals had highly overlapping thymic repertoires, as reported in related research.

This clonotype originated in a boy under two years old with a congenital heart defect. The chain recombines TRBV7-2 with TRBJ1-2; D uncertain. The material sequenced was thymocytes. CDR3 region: CASSSAPGFDYGYTF. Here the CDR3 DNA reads TGTGCCAGCAGCTCTGCCCCCGGTTTTGACTATGGCTACACCTTC.